This TCR beta chain was recorded in a study of blood T cells in healthy people across ages. The second PCR ran roughly 7 to 12 cycles with a sample-barcoded 5' primer and J-beta primers. TCRdb re-analysed the 5' RACE reads in MiXCR, keeping a single row per CDR3 protein. The table records some 760,000 distinct CDR3 sequences, roughly 25% of them present only once. This clonotype occurred a few times. V dropped 2 bases and J dropped 1; count of bases not matched to a gene: 2. The CDR3 runs to 15 residues. The germline gives CDR1 SGHTA, CDR2 FQGTGA. The sample also formed part of further work on T cells of mothers and their children. As reported in that work: Using the M1S primer, the second PCR added sample barcodes along with 2-4 random nucleotides. Reads recorded for TCR beta CDR3 numbered over 8 million per mother and roughly 2.7 million per child.

Sequenced: blood. The receptor was derived from a boy under 18 in good health. This chain joins TRBV7-3 and TRBJ2-3, with 8 positions matching TRBD2. Here the CDR3 DNA reads TGTGCCAGCAGCTTAGATAGCGGGGGCACAGATACGCAGTATTTT. Its translation: CASSLDSGGTDTQYF.